This T cell receptor beta chain was observed in a study of cytomegalovirus exposure and HLA in healthy donors. These donors were members of the roughly 120-subject validation cohort, a group separate from the approximately 640-subject first cohort. The table came from immunoSEQ multiplex PCR; TCRdb's copy has only in-frame clones and leaves some out. Of some 340,000 clones listed, 87% are singletons. The CDR3 has 12 residues. After removal of 4 bases from V and 8 bases from J, the junction contained 2 bases not matched to a gene. Per the germline V gene, CDR1 is GTSNPN and CDR2 is SVGIG (reference sequence).

Sequencing was carried out using PBMCs. The chain recombines TRBV30 with TRBJ2-1, with TRBD1 identical over 10 bases. This receptor was identified in a woman in her twenties or thirties in good health and CMV-seropositive. The CDR3 reads CAWKTGGDEQFF. The CDR3 coding sequence is TGTGCCTGGAAGACAGGGGGCGATGAGCAGTTCTTC.